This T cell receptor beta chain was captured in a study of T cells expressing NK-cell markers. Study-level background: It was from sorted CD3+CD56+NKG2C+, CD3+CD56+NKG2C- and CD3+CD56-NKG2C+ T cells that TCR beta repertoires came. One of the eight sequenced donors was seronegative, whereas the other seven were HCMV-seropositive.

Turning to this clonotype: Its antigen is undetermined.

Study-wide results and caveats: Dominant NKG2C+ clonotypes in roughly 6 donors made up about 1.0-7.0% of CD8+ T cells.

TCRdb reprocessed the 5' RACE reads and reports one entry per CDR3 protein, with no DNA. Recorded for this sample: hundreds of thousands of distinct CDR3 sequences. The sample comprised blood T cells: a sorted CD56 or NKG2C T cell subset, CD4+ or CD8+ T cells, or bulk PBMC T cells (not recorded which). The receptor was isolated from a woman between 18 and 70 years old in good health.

The CDR3 spells CASRGAGANVLTF. The rearrangement joins TRBV28 to TRBJ2-6; TCRdb selects TRBD2, and the lack of DNA leaves this call unchecked. This CDR3 has 13 residues. From germline, CDR1 is MDHEN and CDR2 SYDVKM.